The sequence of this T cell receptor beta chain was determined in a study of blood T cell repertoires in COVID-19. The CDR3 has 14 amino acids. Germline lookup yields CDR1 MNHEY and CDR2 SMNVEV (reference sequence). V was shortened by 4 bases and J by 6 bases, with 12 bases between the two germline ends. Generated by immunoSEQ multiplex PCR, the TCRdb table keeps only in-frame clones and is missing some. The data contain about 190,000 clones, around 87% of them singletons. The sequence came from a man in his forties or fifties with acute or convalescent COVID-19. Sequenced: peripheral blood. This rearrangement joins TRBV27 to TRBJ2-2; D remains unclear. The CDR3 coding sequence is TGTGCCAGCAGTTCGCCGGGTATGGCCGGGGAGCTGTTTTTT. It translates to CASSSPGMAGELFF.